This record covers a single TCR beta chain. This sample is drawn from a study of cytomegalovirus exposure and HLA in healthy donors. The PCR ran on 60 Vbeta and 13 Jbeta primers. Clones were sequenced by immunoSEQ multiplex PCR, and TCRdb holds only the in-frame ones, with some missing. The table has roughly 66,000 clones, approximately 60% seen once. This CDR3 has 18 amino acids. Germline values: CDR1 MGHRA, CDR2 YSYEKL. V was pared by 1 base and J by 4 bases, with 17 bases between. The J gene is TRBJ2-6, the V gene TRBV4-1; D is uncertain. The sample taken for sequencing was PBMCs. The clonotype was recovered from a woman between 50 and 59 years old in good health and CMV-seronegative. The CDR3 reads CASSQADLGLIGANVLTF. The CDR3 nucleotides read TGCGCCAGCAGCCAAGCTGACCTCGGGTTGATAGGGGCCAACGTCCTGACTTTC.